This entry features one TCR beta chain sequence. The CDR3 runs 14 residues. Per the germline V gene, CDR1 is MNHEY and CDR2 is SVGEGT. J lost 7 bases, V lost 6 bases, and 11 bases had no gene match. Original processing notes: Amplification of reference gene primers was used by the study to estimate nucleated cell counts. Assay used: immunoSEQ multiplex PCR; TCRdb lists only in-frame clones, some missing. The DNA gave D and trimming, while V, J and clone size come from that table. The sample records nearly 100,000 clones, 84% being singletons. This entry comes from a study of blood T cell repertoires in COVID-19. As for the study in general: Collection of acute and convalescent COVID-19 samples took place in the United States, Italy and Spain. Sample material is recorded as cDNA or gDNA derived from T cells, B-cell-depleted T cells, or PBMCs.

This clonotype was sampled from a woman aged 55-75 years with acute or convalescent COVID-19. The sample consisted of peripheral blood. V usage is TRBV6-2 or TRBV6-3 and J usage is TRBJ2-5; TRBD2 agrees at 7 bases. CDR3 region: CASSPSGTVTTQYF. The CDR3 DNA is TGTGCCAGCAGCCCGAGCGGGACTGTGACGACCCAGTACTTC.